A single T cell receptor beta chain is shown here with its context. This sample is drawn from a study of blood T cell repertoires in COVID-19. Across the study: Donors in the United States, Italy and Spain gave samples during acute or convalescent COVID-19.

This CDR3 has 15 amino acids. CDR1 and CDR2 (germline): LNHNV, YYDKDF (reference sequence). The ends were cut back, 0 bases at V and 9 bases at J, with 15 bases in the middle. Per the original methods: By means of reference gene primer amplification, nucleated cell counts were estimated. Repertoires were generated with immunoSEQ multiplex PCR, while TCRdb's copy carries only in-frame clones and drops some. That table supplies the V and J calls and clone size; D and trimming were determined from the DNA. The repertoire includes about 110,000 clones, around four fifths of them detected once, and about 4.5% sits in the top ten.

This receptor was taken from a man in his 70s with acute or convalescent COVID-19. The sample taken for sequencing was peripheral blood. V is TRBV15 and J is TRBJ2-1, with D tentatively TRBD1 (6 bases). In nucleotides, the CDR3 is TGTGCCACCAGCAGAGACACGGACAGCTCGAGTGAGCAGTTCTTC. Translation: CATSRDTDSSSEQFF.